Each of the 4 T cell receptor beta chains below was sequenced from the same sample in a study of shared clonotypes between healthy human individuals. Sequenced by immunoSEQ multiplex PCR; TCRdb stores in-frame clones only, minus some. The sample carries under 650,000 clones, approximately 95% recorded once. The source material was naive CD4+ T cells sorted from blood. Subset indicated: CD45RA+ positively selected. These receptors originate from a woman between 25 and 40 years old in good health.

This chain links TRBV5-1 with TRBJ2-3; D is ambiguous. The CDR3 is 15 amino acids. The germline CDR1 and CDR2 sequences are SGHRS and YFSETQ. The V end was cut by 4 bases, the J end by 5 bases, with 17 bases between. The CDR3 coding sequence is TGCGCCAGCAGCCTGAGAGCCCCTGAGATAGATACGCAGTATTTT. The encoded protein is CASSLRAPEIDTQYF.

V usage is TRBV28 and J usage is TRBJ2-7; 10 nucleotides line up with TRBD1. V shed 3 bases, J shed 3 bases, and the junction held 20 bases outside the gene matches. Germline V lookup: CDR1 MDHEN, CDR2 SYDVKM. This CDR3 region has 20 residues. The CDR3 here is CASSFSPSGQGNKRDYEQYF. CDR3 sequence (DNA): TGTGCCAGCAGTTTCTCACCCTCGGGACAGGGGAACAAGCGGGACTACGAGCAGTACTTC.

V gene TRBV6-5 combines with J gene TRBJ2-7, with 7 bases identical to TRBD1. The CDR3 runs 14 residues. Germline V CDR1 and CDR2: MNHEY, SVGAGI. The V gene end was trimmed by 6 bases and the J gene end by 4 bases; junction bases not matched to a gene: 9. CDR3 coding DNA: TGTGCCAGCAGAGTTCCGGGACAGAGTTACGAGCAGTACTTC. Its translation is CASRVPGQSYEQYF.

The chain links TRBV9 to TRBJ2-2; D remains unclear. CDR1 and CDR2 (germline): SGDLS, YYNGEE. Trimming removed 0 bases at V and 0 bases at J, with 9 bases between. This CDR3 is built from 16 residues. The CDR3 reads CASSVGLLANTGELFF. CDR3 bases: TGTGCCAGCAGCGTAGGCTTGCTCGCGAACACCGGGGAGCTGTTTTTT. Drawing the rest from reference TRBV9 and TRBJ2-2, the complete variable domain is DSGVTQTPKHLITATGQRVTLRCSPRSGDLSVYWYQQSLDQGLQFLIQYYNGEERAKGNILERFSAQQFPDLHSELNLSSLELGDSALYFCASSVGLLANTGELFFGEGSRLTVL.